This TCR beta chain appears in the sequencing data of a study of neoadjuvant anti-PD-1 for oral cavity cancer. In regard to this clone: The antigen is not known.

V dropped 5 bases and J dropped 1 base, with 23 bases sitting between them. CDR3 size: 18 residues. Germline lookup yields CDR1 LNHDA and CDR2 SQIVND (reference sequence). Study conclusions and caveats: Higher pretreatment Treg/Th17 ratios tracked higher pretreatment blood clonality.

Profiled with immunoSEQ multiplex PCR; TCRdb holds only in-frame clones, not every one. The sample includes 6,900 or so clones, about 70% of them seen just once. This sequence originates from a person between 40 and 85 years old with oral cavity squamous cell carcinoma. The V gene is TRBV19, the J gene TRBJ1-2, with unresolved D. Material: PBMCs, obtained before nivolumab (anti-PD-1) treatment. The CDR3: CASSPSGGRSGDNYGYTF. The DNA of the CDR3 is TGTGCCAGTAGTCCAAGTGGTGGACGGAGTGGGGATAACTATGGCTACACCTTC.